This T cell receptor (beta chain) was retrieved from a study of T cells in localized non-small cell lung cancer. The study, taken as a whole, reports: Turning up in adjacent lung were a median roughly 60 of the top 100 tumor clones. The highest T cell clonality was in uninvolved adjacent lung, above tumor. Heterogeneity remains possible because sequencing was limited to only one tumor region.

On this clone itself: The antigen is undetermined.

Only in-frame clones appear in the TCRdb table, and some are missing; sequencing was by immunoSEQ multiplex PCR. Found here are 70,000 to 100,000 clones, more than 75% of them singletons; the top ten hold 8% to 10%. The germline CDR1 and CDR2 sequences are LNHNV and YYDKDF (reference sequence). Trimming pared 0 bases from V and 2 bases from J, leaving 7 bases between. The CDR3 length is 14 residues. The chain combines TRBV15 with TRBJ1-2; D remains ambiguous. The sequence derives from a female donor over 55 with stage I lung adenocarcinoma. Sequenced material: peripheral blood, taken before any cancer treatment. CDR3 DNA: TGTGCCACCAGCAGAGAGTGGAACAACTATGGCTACACCTTC. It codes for CATSREWNNYGYTF.